The clone carrying this T cell receptor (beta chain) is a singleton in its sample. Antigen unknown. A read error may produce the germline difference seen at one junction end. This specimen belongs to a study of cytomegalovirus exposure and HLA in healthy donors. Study background: Around 83% of around 390 genotyped donors fell in the Caucasian-associated ancestry cluster. Study results and caveats: TCR beta V- and J-gene trimming was later associated with a missense DCLRE1C variant. HLA alleles were associated with 16,000 or so TCR beta sequences in a later analysis at 0.05 false discovery rate.

In the PCR, 60 Vbeta and 13 Jbeta primers were used. Sequencing used immunoSEQ multiplex PCR; TCRdb keeps in-frame clones, though not all of them. The sample has 150,000 to 200,000 clones; 75% to 85% are singletons. This CDR3 contains 14 residues. Germline V gene sequence: CDR1 SEHNR, CDR2 FQNEAQ (reference sequence). Material for sequencing was PBMCs. The receptor was isolated from a boy between 10 and 17 years old in good health and CMV-seronegative. The chain couples TRBV7-9 to TRBJ1-1, with TRBD1 as a possible D gene (5 bases). The CDR3 nucleotides read TGTTCCAGCCACTATGGGGCCGTGAACACTGAAGCTTTCTTT. Its translation: CSSHYGAVNTEAFF.